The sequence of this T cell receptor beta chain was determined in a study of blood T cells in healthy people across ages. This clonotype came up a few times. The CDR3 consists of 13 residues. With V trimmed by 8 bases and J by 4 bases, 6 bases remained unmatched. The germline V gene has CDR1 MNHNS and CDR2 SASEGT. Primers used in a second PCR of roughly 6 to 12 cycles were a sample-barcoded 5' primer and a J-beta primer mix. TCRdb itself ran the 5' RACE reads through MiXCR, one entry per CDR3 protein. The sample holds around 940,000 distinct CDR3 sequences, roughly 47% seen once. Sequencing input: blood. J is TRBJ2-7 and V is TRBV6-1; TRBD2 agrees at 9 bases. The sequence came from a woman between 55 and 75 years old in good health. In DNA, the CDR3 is TGTGCCAGCCGGGCGAGCGGGAGGTACGAGCAGTACTTC. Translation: CASRASGRYEQYF.